Following are 20 T cell receptor beta chains from one sample sequenced in a study of T cell responses to AZD1222 COVID-19 vaccine. Clones were read by immunoSEQ multiplex PCR, and TCRdb kept only the in-frame ones, dropping some. The sample carries about 140,000 clones, 93% recorded once. Sequenced here: peripheral blood, sampled on day 0 of MenACWY control vaccination. The receptor source for this set is an adult in good health.

V usage is TRBV4-3 and J usage is TRBJ1-2; D uncertain. Germline V lookup: CDR1 LGHNA, CDR2 YSLEER. This CDR3 contains 13 residues. V lost 0 bases, J lost 3 bases, and 5 bases lay in between. CDR3 residues: CASSQDGYYGYTF. DNA of the CDR3: TGCGCCAGCAGCCAAGATGGGTACTATGGCTACACCTTC.

This clone showed up just once. The J gene is TRBJ1-6, the V gene TRBV9; possible D gene TRBD1, 6 bases. Germline V gene lookup returns CDR1 SGDLS and CDR2 YYNGEE. The CDR3 loop spans 14 amino acids. V was trimmed by 2 bases and J by 9 bases, leaving 12 bases between them. CDR3 protein: CASSVGDTSSPLHF. CDR3 sequence (DNA): TGTGCCAGCAGCGTTGGGGACACGAGTTCACCCCTCCACTTT.

The genes are TRBV3-1 (or the pseudogene TRBV3-2) and TRBJ2-7; D gene unclear. Germline V gene lookup returns CDR1 LGHDT and CDR2 YNNKEL (reference sequence). V lost 4 bases to trimming and J lost 0 bases, with 10 bases between them. This CDR3 comprises 14 residues. CDR3 bases: TGTGCCAGCAGCCCTCCTCTCCACTCCTACGAGCAGTACTTC. This gives the protein CASSPPLHSYEQYF.

The chain combines TRBV9 with TRBJ1-1; D gene ambiguous. CDR1 SGDLS and CDR2 YYNGEE come from the germline V gene. The CDR3 spans 13 residues. Trimming removed 0 bases from V and 1 base from J, with 4 bases in between. DNA of the CDR3: TGTGCCAGCAGCGTAGCCCCGAACACTGAAGCTTTCTTT. Amino acid sequence: CASSVAPNTEAFF.

The rearrangement uses TRBV27 and TRBJ2-2, with D perhaps given as TRBD1 or TRBD2 (5 bases each). The CDR3 spans 14 residues. Trimming left V 3 bases short and J 5 bases short, with 10 bases between. Germline CDR1 is MNHEY and CDR2 is SMNVEV (reference sequence). DNA for the CDR3: TGTGCCAGCAGTTTGGGGGAATCGACCGGGGAGCTGTTTTTT. This codes for CASSLGESTGELFF.

This sequence joins TRBV7-9 and TRBJ2-7, with 9 nucleotides matching TRBD1. With 4 bases clipped from V and 9 bases from J, the junction kept 7 bases outside the gene matches. Germline V gene lookup returns CDR1 SEHNR and CDR2 FQNEAQ (reference sequence). The CDR3 loop spans 13 amino acids. This CDR3 is CASSSGTGYSQYF. The CDR3 DNA sequence: TGTGCCAGCAGCTCTGGGACAGGGTATTCGCAGTACTTC.

The gene calls are TRBV9 and TRBJ1-5; 7 nucleotides align to TRBD1. The CDR3 loop spans 15 amino acids. V lost 4 bases to trimming and J lost 0 bases; unmatched junction nucleotides: 4. Per germline, CDR1 SGDLS and CDR2 YYNGEE. The CDR3 protein is CASSQGGNSNQPQHF. CDR3 nucleotide sequence: TGTGCCAGCAGCCAGGGGGGGAATAGCAATCAGCCCCAGCATTTT.

The chain combines TRBV9 with TRBJ2-3; the match to TRBD2 covers 12 bases. The germline V gene encodes CDR1 SGDLS and CDR2 YYNGEE. The CDR3 covers 16 residues. Germline trimming cut 0 bases from V and 8 bases from J; bases unmatched to any gene: 7. The CDR3 reads CASSVEASGGAGTQYF. The DNA of the CDR3 is TGTGCCAGCAGCGTAGAGGCTAGCGGGGGGGCCGGTACGCAGTATTTT.

This chain uses TRBV7-2 with TRBJ2-6; tentatively, D is TRBD1 (5 bases). With 1 base removed from V and 2 bases from J, the gap between germline ends came to 9 bases. The germline gives CDR1 SGHTA, CDR2 FQGNSA. The CDR3 length is 16 residues. CDR3 sequence: CASSLGPRAGANVLTF. As DNA, the CDR3 is TGTGCCAGCAGCTTAGGTCCCAGGGCTGGGGCCAACGTCCTGACTTTC.

Concerning this clone itself: The same CDR3 is also encoded by other DNA sequences in this sample. The J gene is TRBJ1-5, the V gene TRBV7-6; D gene unclear. The CDR3 sequence is 13 residues long. The germline gives CDR1 SGHVS, CDR2 FNYEAQ. The V and J ends lost 3 bases and 3 bases respectively, with 6 bases between them. CDR3: CASSLAVNQPQHF. CDR3 nucleotide sequence: TGTGCCAGCAGCTTGGCGGTCAATCAGCCCCAGCATTTT.

This rearrangement joins TRBV3-1 (or the pseudogene TRBV3-2) to TRBJ1-1; a possible D gene is TRBD1 (6 bases). The V gene lost 3 bases and the J gene lost 9 bases, with 26 bases spanning the gap. From germline, CDR1 is LGHDT and CDR2 YNNKEL (reference sequence). This CDR3 is 17 amino acids long. The CDR3 reads CASSHPVVGRGKRKAFF. CDR3 in DNA: TGTGCCAGCAGCCACCCCGTAGTAGGCAGGGGTAAGAGGAAAGCTTTCTTT.

This sequence joins TRBV18 and TRBJ1-1; D is perhaps TRBD1 (5 bases). The V gene lost 2 bases and the J gene lost 1 base, with 23 bases spanning the gap. The CDR3 has 19 residues. From germline, CDR1 is KGHSH and CDR2 LQKENI. This CDR3 reads CASSPVSLRDPSSNTEAFF. CDR3 nucleotide sequence: TGTGCCAGCTCACCAGTAAGTTTAAGGGACCCAAGTTCGAACACTGAAGCTTTCTTT.

The chain combines TRBV5-1 with TRBJ2-3, with 13 bases lining up with TRBD2. Germline trimming cut 3 bases from V and 2 bases from J; bases unmatched to any gene: 3. The CDR3 runs 16 residues. CDR1 is SGHRS, CDR2 YFSETQ, per germline. The CDR3 loop reads CASSSGLAGVTDTQYF. CDR3 coding DNA: TGCGCCAGCAGCTCAGGACTAGCGGGAGTCACAGATACGCAGTATTTT.

The chain recombines TRBV19 with TRBJ2-2; D may be TRBD1 (6 bases). The germline CDR1 and CDR2 sequences are LNHDA and SQIVND (reference sequence). There are 14 residues in the CDR3. Trimming removed 3 bases at V and 1 base at J, with 6 bases between. CDR3: CASSMDRNTGELFF. The CDR3 coding sequence is TGTGCCAGTAGTATGGACAGGAACACCGGGGAGCTGTTTTTT.

This chain connects TRBV5-8 to TRBJ2-3; D remains unclear. Looked up from germline, CDR1 is SGHTS and CDR2 is YDEGEE. With 4 bases removed from V and 0 bases from J, the gap between germline ends came to 0 bases. The CDR3 runs to 11 residues. CDR3 loop: CASSSTDTQYF. The CDR3 region has the DNA TGTGCCAGCAGCAGCACAGATACGCAGTATTTT.

The chain combines TRBV6-5 with TRBJ1-5; 7 bases match TRBD1. Per the germline V gene, CDR1 is MNHEY and CDR2 is SVGAGI. The CDR3 sequence is 15 residues long. V lost 5 bases and J lost 1; bases outside the gene matches: 5. The DNA for the CDR3 is TGTGCCAGCAGTCCCACAGGGGAAAGCAATCAGCCCCAGCATTTT. Encoded protein: CASSPTGESNQPQHF.

This sequence joins TRBV6-5 and TRBJ1-3; a weak D match, TRBD1 (5 bases). Germline-derived CDR1 and CDR2 are MNHEY and SVGAGI. The CDR3 has 13 residues. Trimming left V 5 bases short and J 2 bases short, with 7 bases between. For the CDR3, the DNA is TGTGCCAGCAGTAGGGACCCTGGAAACACCATATATTTT. This codes for CASSRDPGNTIYF.

The rearrangement links TRBV7-3 to TRBJ1-2; TRBD1 is a possible D gene (6 bases). The V end lost 6 bases, the J end lost 2 bases, and 19 bases lay between the germline ends. CDR3 length: 16 amino acids. Germline CDR1 SGHTA, CDR2 FQGTGA. The CDR3, as DNA: TGTGCCAGCAGACGCACACCTCCGACAGGCAACTATGGCTACACCTTC. It encodes CASRRTPPTGNYGYTF.

The rearrangement joins TRBV7-3 to TRBJ2-2, with D tentatively TRBD2 (5 bases). The germline CDR1 and CDR2 sequences are SGHTA and FQGTGA. The CDR3 is made up of 14 amino acids. The V end lost 3 bases, the J end lost 6 bases, and 11 bases lay between the germline ends. In nucleotides, the CDR3 is TGTGCCAGCAGCTTTACTAGTCTGGCCGGGGAGCTGTTTTTT. This translates into CASSFTSLAGELFF.

The chain uses TRBV7-2 and TRBJ1-2; unclear D gene. The ends were cut back, 2 bases at V and 0 bases at J, with 10 bases in the middle. This CDR3 has 15 residues. The germline gives CDR1 SGHTA, CDR2 FQGNSA. This CDR3 reads CASSLRPEANYGYTF. Here the CDR3 DNA reads TGTGCCAGCAGCTTAAGGCCAGAAGCTAACTATGGCTACACCTTC.